Shown below are 28 T cell receptor beta chains from a single sample sequenced in a study of cytomegalovirus exposure and HLA in healthy donors. PCR was performed using 60 Vbeta and 13 Jbeta primers. Sequenced by immunoSEQ multiplex PCR; TCRdb stores in-frame clones only, minus some. The data show 150,000 to 200,000 clones, with roughly 80% seen just once and about 4% held by the top ten. The sequencing input was PBMCs. These receptors came from a man in his forties or fifties in good health and CMV-seropositive.

The V and J genes are TRBV28 and TRBJ1-2; D ambiguous. Trimming took off 7 bases at V and 0 bases at J, with 6 bases between the two ends. Germline V gene data show CDR1 as MDHEN and CDR2 as SYDVKM. There are 12 residues in the CDR3. The CDR3 region has the DNA TGTGCCAGCAACAGAGCTAACTATGGCTACACCTTC. Protein product: CASNRANYGYTF.

CDR3 in amino acids: CASSLFGGKAATNEKLFF. The CDR3 region has the DNA TGTGCCAGCAGCTTATTCGGCGGGAAGGCAGCAACTAATGAAAAACTGTTTTTT. The chain combines TRBV7-8 with TRBJ1-4; D gene unclear. CDR3 length: 18 amino acids. Per germline, CDR1 SGHVS and CDR2 FQNEAQ. Trimming removed 2 bases at V and 0 bases at J, with 16 bases between.

The V gene is TRBV5-6, the J gene TRBJ1-1; the match to TRBD1 covers 12 bases. CDR3 length equals 17 residues. V dropped 4 bases and J dropped 1; count of bases not matched to a gene: 8. The germline V gene has CDR1 SGHDT and CDR2 YYEEEE. The CDR3 DNA follows: TGTGCCAGCAGCAGAGCCGGGACAGGGGGCCCGAACACTGAAGCTTTCTTT. It specifies CASSRAGTGGPNTEAFF.

V and J are TRBV27 and TRBJ2-7; TRBD1 aligns across 8 bases. The CDR3 is made up of 15 amino acids. Germline V gene lookup returns CDR1 MNHEY and CDR2 SMNVEV (reference sequence). J gave up 3 bases and V 3 bases, and 7 bases lay outside the gene matches. CDR3 DNA sequence: TGTGCCAGCAGTTTGGTTGGACAGGGATTCTACGAGCAGTACTTC. Translated, it gives CASSLVGQGFYEQYF.

This chain links TRBV10-3 with TRBJ2-7, with a weak D call TRBD1 (6 bases). The CDR3 totals 14 residues. Trimming left V 5 bases short and J 3 bases short, with 14 bases between. Germline CDR1 reads ENHRY; CDR2 reads SYGVKD. Written as DNA, the CDR3 is TGTGCCATCAGTCCTACTGCGACAGGCTACGAGCAGTACTTC. Translating gives CAISPTATGYEQYF.

The V and J genes are TRBV28 and TRBJ2-2; D uncertain. The germline V and J ends were trimmed by 3 bases and 7 bases, with 12 bases remaining between them. This CDR3 is 14 amino acids long. Germline V gene lookup returns CDR1 MDHEN and CDR2 SYDVKM. CDR3 loop: CASSLSQNYGELFF. In DNA, the CDR3 is TGTGCCAGCAGTTTGTCACAGAATTACGGGGAGCTGTTTTTT.

V gene TRBV7-8 combines with J gene TRBJ2-1; 14 bases match TRBD2. Germline trimming cut 5 bases from V and 1 base from J; bases unmatched to any gene: 13. Germline lookup yields CDR1 SGHVS and CDR2 FQNEAQ. The CDR3 is 20 amino acids. This CDR3 is CASSTPLVGTSGSSYNEQFF. In DNA, the CDR3 is TGTGCCAGCAGCACCCCCCTGGTCGGGACTAGCGGGAGTTCCTACAATGAGCAGTTCTTC.

The table lists this clone with a few counts. This chain connects TRBV5-4 to TRBJ2-7, with D perhaps TRBD1 (6 bases). The V end lost 4 bases, the J end lost 3 bases, and 14 bases lay between the germline ends. The CDR3 sequence is 14 residues long. CDR1 SGHNT and CDR2 YYREEE come from the germline V gene (reference sequence). The DNA of the CDR3 is TGTGCCAGCAGCCTACAGGGAACTAGCTACGAGCAGTACTTC. The encoded protein is CASSLQGTSYEQYF.

The V and J genes are TRBV27 and TRBJ2-1, with 14 bases lining up with TRBD2. The CDR3 is made up of 16 amino acids. Germline CDR1 reads MNHEY; CDR2 reads SMNVEV (reference sequence). The ends lost 7 bases at V and 2 bases at J; junction bases unmatched: 4. Written as DNA, the CDR3 is TGTGCCAGCACGGGACTAGCGGGAGAAGCCTACAATGAGCAGTTCTTC. Amino acid sequence: CASTGLAGEAYNEQFF.

The J gene is TRBJ2-4, the V gene TRBV28, with a tentative D call TRBD1 (6 bases). The CDR3 runs 14 residues. Germline CDR1 is MDHEN and CDR2 is SYDVKM. V gave up 3 bases and J gave up 6 bases, with 12 bases separating them. The CDR3 protein is CASSLGAKINIQYF. DNA of the CDR3: TGTGCCAGCAGTTTGGGGGCGAAAATAAACATTCAGTACTTC.

The V and J genes are TRBV6-5 and TRBJ2-7, with a tentative D call TRBD1 (6 bases). In germline, CDR1 is MNHEY, CDR2 SVGAGI. V lost 0 bases, J lost 3 bases, and 9 bases lay in between. This CDR3 comprises 14 residues. The CDR3 loop is CASSYSGRGYEQYF. The DNA of the CDR3 is TGTGCCAGCAGTTACTCCGGCAGGGGCTACGAGCAGTACTTC.

The chain employs TRBV19 and TRBJ1-3; possible D gene TRBD1, 6 bases. Germline CDR1 LNHDA, CDR2 SQIVND (reference sequence). V was pared by 9 bases and J by 0 bases, with 12 bases between. The length of the CDR3 is 14 residues. CDR3 nucleotides: TGTGCCAGCGACAGGAAGAGCTCTGGAAACACCATATATTTT. This translates into CASDRKSSGNTIYF.

This rearrangement joins TRBV27 to TRBJ2-5; D not certain. The V gene lost 1 base and the J gene lost 3 bases, with 6 bases spanning the gap. From germline, CDR1 is MNHEY and CDR2 SMNVEV (reference sequence). This CDR3 contains 13 residues. The CDR3 loop is CASSLWAEETQYF. In DNA, the CDR3 is TGTGCCAGCAGTTTATGGGCAGAAGAGACCCAGTACTTC.

The rearrangement joins TRBV7-3 to TRBJ2-2; 7 nucleotides align to TRBD1. This CDR3 region has 14 residues. The germline V gene has CDR1 SGHTA and CDR2 FQGTGA. V shed 5 bases, J shed 2 bases, and the junction held 2 bases outside the gene matches. The CDR3 nucleotides are TGTGCCAGCAGCAGACAGGGAAACACCGGGGAGCTGTTTTTT. Protein: CASSRQGNTGELFF.

The chain combines TRBV19 with TRBJ2-7, with TRBD2 matching 11 bases. Germline CDR1 LNHDA, CDR2 SQIVND (reference sequence). There are 16 residues in the CDR3. The V and J ends lost 3 bases and 5 bases, in that order; junction bases with no gene match: 9. Here the CDR3 reads CASSILTSGRSHEQYF. DNA of the CDR3: TGTGCCAGTAGTATTTTAACTAGCGGGAGATCCCACGAGCAGTACTTC.

As to this clone: One junction end does not reproduce the germline sequence, and a read error may be involved. The chain employs TRBV7-9 and TRBJ1-4; D is possibly TRBD1 (6 bases). From germline, CDR1 is SEHNR and CDR2 FQNEAQ (reference sequence). The CDR3 totals 16 residues. CDR3 sequence (DNA): TGTTCCAGCAGCTTACCGAGGACAGAAACTAATGAAAAACTGTTTTTT. Residues: CSSSLPRTETNEKLFF.

The chain uses TRBV7-3 and TRBJ2-7; TRBD1 agrees at 9 bases. The CDR3 length is 13 residues. Germline V gene lookup returns CDR1 SGHTA and CDR2 FQGTGA. Trimming removed 4 bases from V and 5 bases from J; junction bases left unmatched: 3. Here the CDR3 DNA reads TGTGCCAGCAGCTGGGACAGGGACGACGAGCAGTACTTC. This sequence encodes CASSWDRDDEQYF.

This chain joins TRBV5-3 and TRBJ2-4, with 7 bases fitting TRBD1. TRBV5-3 belongs to the ORF category, with a function that is uncertain. The CDR3 has 16 amino acids. V lost 0 bases, J lost 12 bases, and 15 bases stayed unmatched. The CDR3 loop is CARSLGLGTACGNQYF. The CDR3 DNA follows: TGTGCCAGAAGCTTGGGGCTAGGGACAGCTTGTGGGAATCAGTACTTC.

V is TRBV18 and J is TRBJ2-1, with 9 bases lining up with TRBD2. This CDR3 is 15 amino acids long. Per the germline V gene, CDR1 is KGHSH and CDR2 is LQKENI. After removal of 3 bases from V and 7 bases from J, the junction contained 7 bases not matched to a gene. CDR3 bases: TGTGCCAGCTCACCTCGCGGGGGGGCTAGGAATGAGCAGTTCTTC. Residues: CASSPRGGARNEQFF. The full variable domain, in which reference TRBV18 and TRBJ2-1 provide the parts outside the CDR3, is NAGVMQNPRHLVRRRGQEARLRCSPMKGHSHVYWYRQLPEEGLKFMVYLQKENIIDESGMPKERFSAEFPKEGPSILRIQQVVRGDSAAYFCASSPRGGARNEQFFGPGTRLTVL.

The CDR3 DNA sequence: TGTGCCAGTAGTATAGATGGAGGTCAGGGGGCGAATACCGCCAAAAACATTCAGTACTTC. This sequence encodes CASSIDGGQGANTAKNIQYF. The genes are TRBV19 and TRBJ2-4; 8 nucleotides agree with TRBD1. The CDR3 is made up of 20 amino acids. CDR1 is LNHDA and CDR2 is SQIVND in the germline V gene (reference sequence). V lost 0 bases to trimming and J lost 1 base; unmatched junction nucleotides: 14.

CDR3 in amino acids: CASSFYPPDRIPQENTEAFF. The CDR3 DNA sequence: TGTGCCAGCAGTTTTTATCCCCCGGACAGAATCCCCCAGGAGAACACTGAAGCTTTCTTT. This chain joins TRBV27 and TRBJ1-1; a weak D match, TRBD1 (6 bases). The V and J ends lost 3 bases and 1 base respectively, with 27 bases between them. CDR1 MNHEY and CDR2 SMNVEV come from the germline V gene (reference sequence). The CDR3 is 20 amino acids.

This chain links TRBV6-5 with TRBJ2-1; 12 bases are a match to TRBD2. The CDR3 contains 14 residues. The ends lost 10 bases at V and 8 bases at J; junction bases unmatched: 9. Germline CDR1 is MNHEY and CDR2 is SVGAGI. This chain's CDR3 is CATSGGGPGDEQFF. Written as DNA, the CDR3 is TGTGCCACTAGCGGGGGGGGGCCAGGGGATGAGCAGTTCTTC.

This clone showed up just a few times. The chain carries TRBV19 and TRBJ1-6, with a possible D match to TRBD1 (6 bases). The CDR3 has 17 amino acids. V was shortened by 4 bases and J by 0 bases, with 13 bases between the two germline ends. Looked up from germline, CDR1 is LNHDA and CDR2 is SQIVND (reference sequence). Here the CDR3 reads CASSTHRESSYNSPLHF. The CDR3 nucleotides read TGTGCCAGTAGTACACACAGGGAAAGCTCCTATAATTCACCCCTCCACTTT. Full variable domain (outside the CDR3, taken from reference TRBV19 and TRBJ1-6): DGGITQSPKYLFRKEGQNVTLSCEQNLNHDAMYWYRQDPGQGLRLIYYSQIVNDFQKGDIAEGYSVSREKKESFPLTVTSAQKNPTAFYLCASSTHRESSYNSPLHFGNGTRLTVT.

The chain links TRBV6-1 to TRBJ1-2, with 8 bases fitting TRBD1. The CDR3 runs to 15 residues. After removal of 6 bases from V and 6 bases from J, the junction contained 12 bases not matched to a gene. Germline V gives CDR1 MNHNS, CDR2 SASEGT. The CDR3, as DNA: TGTGCCAGCAGAACACTTTCACTGACAGGGGATGGCTACACCTTC. This translates into CASRTLSLTGDGYTF.

This clone was found a few times. The rearrangement uses TRBV5-8 and TRBJ1-1; D perhaps matches TRBD1 (6 bases). Germline V gene data show CDR1 as SGHTS and CDR2 as YDEGEE. The CDR3 runs 13 residues. Trimming removed 4 bases at V and 0 bases at J, with 7 bases between. DNA for the CDR3: TGTGCCAGCAGCCGGGACATGAACACTGAAGCTTTCTTT. Residues: CASSRDMNTEAFF.

This sequence joins TRBV9 and TRBJ2-2; D possibly corresponds to TRBD1 (6 bases). The CDR3 runs 16 residues. The germline CDR1 and CDR2 sequences are SGDLS and YYNGEE. Trimming shortened V by 2 bases and J by 5 bases, and 16 bases separated the two germline ends. The CDR3 protein is CASSVDRTTATGELFF. CDR3 DNA: TGTGCCAGCAGCGTCGACAGGACGACCGCGACCGGGGAGCTGTTTTTT.

The chain employs TRBV19 and TRBJ1-1, with D maybe TRBD1 (5 bases). V shed 6 bases and J shed 3 bases, with 17 bases lying between them. The CDR3 runs 15 residues. CDR1 and CDR2 (germline): LNHDA, SQIVND (reference sequence). The CDR3 spells CASRGIRAQDTEAFF. The CDR3 nucleotides read TGTGCCAGTAGGGGGATCAGGGCGCAGGACACTGAAGCTTTCTTT.

This chain connects TRBV6-1 to TRBJ2-3; 8 positions match TRBD1. Trimming took 3 bases from V and 3 from J; bases not matched to a gene: 11. CDR1 and CDR2 (germline): MNHNS, SASEGT. This CDR3 spans 17 amino acids. This chain's CDR3 is CASSDLPGRGHTDTQYF. Written as DNA, the CDR3 is TGTGCCAGCAGTGACCTCCCTGGCAGGGGGCATACAGATACGCAGTATTTT.